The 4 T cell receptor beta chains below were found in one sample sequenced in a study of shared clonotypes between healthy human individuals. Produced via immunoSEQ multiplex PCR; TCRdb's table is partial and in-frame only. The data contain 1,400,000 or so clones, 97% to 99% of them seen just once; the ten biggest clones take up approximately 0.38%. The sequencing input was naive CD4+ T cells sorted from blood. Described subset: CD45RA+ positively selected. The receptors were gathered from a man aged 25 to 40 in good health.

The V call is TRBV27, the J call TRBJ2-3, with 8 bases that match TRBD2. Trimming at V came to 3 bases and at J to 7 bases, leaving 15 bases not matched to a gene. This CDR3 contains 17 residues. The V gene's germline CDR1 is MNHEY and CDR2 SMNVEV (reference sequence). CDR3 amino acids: CASSFWGSGRVSNTQYF. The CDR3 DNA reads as TGTGCCAGCAGTTTCTGGGGAAGCGGGAGAGTAAGTAATACGCAGTATTTT.

CDR3: CASSRTQGGPYEQYF. The CDR3 nucleotides are TGCGCCAGCAGCCGAACACAGGGGGGCCCCTACGAGCAGTACTTC. The chain recombines TRBV5-1 with TRBJ2-7; TRBD1 matches 8 bases. V was clipped by 4 bases and J by 2 bases; unmatched bases: 8. CDR3 length equals 15 residues. From germline, CDR1 is SGHRS and CDR2 YFSETQ. The variable domain in full, completed from reference TRBV5-1 and TRBJ2-7, reads KAGVTQTPRYLIKTRGQQVTLSCSPISGHRSVSWYQQTPGQGLQFLFEYFSETQRNKGNFPGRFSGRQFSNSRSEMNVSTLELGDSALYLCASSRTQGGPYEQYFGPGTRLTVT.

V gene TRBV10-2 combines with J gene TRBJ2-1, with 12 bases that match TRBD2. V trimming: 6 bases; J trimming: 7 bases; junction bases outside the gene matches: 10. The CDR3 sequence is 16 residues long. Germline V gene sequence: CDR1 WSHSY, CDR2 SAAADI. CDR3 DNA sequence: TGCGCCAGCAGAGCCGAGACCGGACTAGCGGGAAATGAGCAGTTCTTC. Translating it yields CASRAETGLAGNEQFF.

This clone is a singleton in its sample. The CDR3 region is CASSQQSGRSYEQYF. The CDR3 DNA follows: TGCGCCAGCAGCCAACAAAGCGGGAGGTCCTACGAGCAGTACTTC. The chain employs TRBV4-1 and TRBJ2-7; 9 nucleotides agree with TRBD2. The CDR3 loop spans 15 amino acids. V lost 2 bases, J lost 1 base, and 3 bases stayed unmatched. Germline CDR1 is MGHRA and CDR2 is YSYEKL.